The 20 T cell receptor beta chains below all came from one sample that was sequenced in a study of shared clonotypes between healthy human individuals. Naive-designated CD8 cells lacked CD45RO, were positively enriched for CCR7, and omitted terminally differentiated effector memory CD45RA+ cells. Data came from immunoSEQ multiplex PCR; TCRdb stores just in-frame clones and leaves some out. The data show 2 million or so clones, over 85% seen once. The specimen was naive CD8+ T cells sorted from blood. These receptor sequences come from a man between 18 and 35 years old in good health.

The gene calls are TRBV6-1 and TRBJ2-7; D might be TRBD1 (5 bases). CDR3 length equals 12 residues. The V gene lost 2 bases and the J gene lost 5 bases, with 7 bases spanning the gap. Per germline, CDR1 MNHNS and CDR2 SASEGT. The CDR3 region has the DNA TGTGCCAGCAGTGAAAAGGGGAACGAGCAGTACTTC. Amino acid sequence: CASSEKGNEQYF.

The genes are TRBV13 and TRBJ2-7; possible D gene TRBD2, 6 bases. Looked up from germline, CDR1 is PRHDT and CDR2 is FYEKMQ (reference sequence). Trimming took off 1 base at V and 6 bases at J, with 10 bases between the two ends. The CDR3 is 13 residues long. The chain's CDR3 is CASSLDGGGEQYF. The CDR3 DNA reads TGTGCCAGCAGCTTAGACGGGGGTGGCGAGCAGTACTTC.

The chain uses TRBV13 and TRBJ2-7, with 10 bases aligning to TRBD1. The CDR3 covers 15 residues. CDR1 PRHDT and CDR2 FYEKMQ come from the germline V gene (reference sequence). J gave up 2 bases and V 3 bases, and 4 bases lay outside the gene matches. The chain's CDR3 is CASSFWGQGPYEQYF. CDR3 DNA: TGTGCCAGCAGCTTTTGGGGACAGGGGCCCTACGAGCAGTACTTC.

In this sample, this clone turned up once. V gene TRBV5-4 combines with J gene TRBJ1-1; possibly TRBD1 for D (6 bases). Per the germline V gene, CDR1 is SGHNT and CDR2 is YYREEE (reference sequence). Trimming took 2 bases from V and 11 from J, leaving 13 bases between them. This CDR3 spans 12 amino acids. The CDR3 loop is CASSFITGKAFF. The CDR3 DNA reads TGTGCCAGCAGCTTCATCACAGGGAAGGCTTTCTTT.

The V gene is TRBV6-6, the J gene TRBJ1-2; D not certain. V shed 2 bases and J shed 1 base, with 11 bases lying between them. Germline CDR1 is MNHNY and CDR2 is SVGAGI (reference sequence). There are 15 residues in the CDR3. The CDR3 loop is CASSYRVDRNYGYTF. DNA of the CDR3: TGTGCCAGCAGTTACCGGGTGGACCGTAACTATGGCTACACCTTC.

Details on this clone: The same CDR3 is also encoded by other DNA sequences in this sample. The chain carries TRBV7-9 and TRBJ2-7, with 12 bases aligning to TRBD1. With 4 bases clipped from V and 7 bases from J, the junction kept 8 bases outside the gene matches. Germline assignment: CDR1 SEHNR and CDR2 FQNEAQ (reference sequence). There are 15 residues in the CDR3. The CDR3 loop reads CASSSPGQGAGEQYF. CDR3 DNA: TGTGCCAGCAGCTCCCCGGGACAGGGGGCAGGGGAGCAGTACTTC.

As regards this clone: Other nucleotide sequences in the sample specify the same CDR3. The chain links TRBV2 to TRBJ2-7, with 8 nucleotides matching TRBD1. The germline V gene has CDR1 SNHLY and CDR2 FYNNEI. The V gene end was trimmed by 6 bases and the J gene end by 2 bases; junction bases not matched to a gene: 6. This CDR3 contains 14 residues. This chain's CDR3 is CASSPGTGPYEQYF. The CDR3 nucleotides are TGTGCCAGCAGCCCCGGGACAGGTCCCTACGAGCAGTACTTC.

DNA for the CDR3: TGTGCCAGCAGCCCCGACCCGGGGGAGCAGTACTTC. It translates to CASSPDPGEQYF. The rearrangement joins TRBV7-2 to TRBJ2-7; D is possibly TRBD2 (5 bases). V lost 5 bases and J lost 7, with 12 bases in between. The CDR3 spans 12 residues. Germline assignment: CDR1 SGHTA and CDR2 FQGNSA.

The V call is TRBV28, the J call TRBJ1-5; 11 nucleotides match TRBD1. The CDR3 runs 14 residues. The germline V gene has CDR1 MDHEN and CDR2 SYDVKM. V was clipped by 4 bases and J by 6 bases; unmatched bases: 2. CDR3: CASSWTGGVQPQHF. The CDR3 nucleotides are TGTGCCAGCAGTTGGACAGGGGGCGTTCAGCCCCAGCATTTT.

CDR3 coding DNA: TGTGCCAGCAGCGTAACCCCTAGCGGGACCAACGAGCAGTACTTC. Residues: CASSVTPSGTNEQYF. V gene TRBV9 combines with J gene TRBJ2-7, with TRBD2 identical over 9 bases. CDR1 and CDR2 (germline): SGDLS, YYNGEE. The CDR3 covers 15 residues. The trim removed 1 base at V and 5 bases at J, leaving 7 bases unmatched.

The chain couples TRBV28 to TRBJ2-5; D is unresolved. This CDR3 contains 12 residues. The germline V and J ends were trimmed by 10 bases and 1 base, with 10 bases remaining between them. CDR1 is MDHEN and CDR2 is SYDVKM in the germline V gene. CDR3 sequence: CAIPQFQETQYF. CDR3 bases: TGTGCCATTCCACAGTTCCAAGAGACCCAGTACTTC.

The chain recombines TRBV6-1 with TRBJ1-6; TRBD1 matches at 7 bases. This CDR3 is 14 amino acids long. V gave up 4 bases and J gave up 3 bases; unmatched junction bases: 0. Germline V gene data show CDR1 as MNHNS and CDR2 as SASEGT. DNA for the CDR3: TGTGCCAGCAGTGGGGACAGCTATAATTCACCCCTCCACTTT. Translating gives CASSGDSYNSPLHF.

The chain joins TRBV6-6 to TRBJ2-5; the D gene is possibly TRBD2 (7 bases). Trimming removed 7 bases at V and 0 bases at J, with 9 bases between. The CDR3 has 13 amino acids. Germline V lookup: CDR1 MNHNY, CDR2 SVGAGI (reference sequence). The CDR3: CASTGGHQETQYF. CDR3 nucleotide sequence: TGTGCCAGCACGGGGGGCCACCAAGAGACCCAGTACTTC.

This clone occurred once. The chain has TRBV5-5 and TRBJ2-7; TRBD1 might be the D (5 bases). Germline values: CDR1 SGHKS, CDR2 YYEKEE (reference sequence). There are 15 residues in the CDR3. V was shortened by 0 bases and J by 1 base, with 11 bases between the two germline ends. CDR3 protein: CASSLEGLTSYEQYF. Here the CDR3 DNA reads TGTGCCAGCAGCTTGGAGGGGCTGACTTCCTACGAGCAGTACTTC.

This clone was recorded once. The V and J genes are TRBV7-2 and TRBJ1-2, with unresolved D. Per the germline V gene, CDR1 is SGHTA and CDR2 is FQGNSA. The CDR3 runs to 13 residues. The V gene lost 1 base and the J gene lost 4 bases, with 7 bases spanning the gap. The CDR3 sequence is CASSLGRPYGYTF. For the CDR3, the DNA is TGTGCCAGCAGCTTAGGCAGGCCCTATGGCTACACCTTC.

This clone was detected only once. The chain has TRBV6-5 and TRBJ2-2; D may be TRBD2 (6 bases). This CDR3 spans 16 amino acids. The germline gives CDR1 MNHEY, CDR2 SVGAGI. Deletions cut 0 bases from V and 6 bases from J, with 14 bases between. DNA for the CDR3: TGTGCCAGCAGTTACTCGAACGGGGGACCCGCCGGGGAGCTGTTTTTT. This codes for CASSYSNGGPAGELFF.

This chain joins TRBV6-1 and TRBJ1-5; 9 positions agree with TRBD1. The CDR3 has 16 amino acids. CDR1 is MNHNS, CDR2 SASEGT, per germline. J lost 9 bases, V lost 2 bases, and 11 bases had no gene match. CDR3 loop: CASSELGTGPLSPQHF. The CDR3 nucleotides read TGTGCCAGCAGTGAACTTGGGACAGGGCCGCTTTCGCCCCAGCATTTT.

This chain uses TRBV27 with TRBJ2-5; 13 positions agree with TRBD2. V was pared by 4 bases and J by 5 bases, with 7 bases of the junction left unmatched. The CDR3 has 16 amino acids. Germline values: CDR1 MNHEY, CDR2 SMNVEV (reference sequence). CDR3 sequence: CASSSRLAGGRETQYF. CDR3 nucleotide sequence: TGTGCCAGCAGTTCAAGACTAGCGGGGGGCCGGGAGACCCAGTACTTC.

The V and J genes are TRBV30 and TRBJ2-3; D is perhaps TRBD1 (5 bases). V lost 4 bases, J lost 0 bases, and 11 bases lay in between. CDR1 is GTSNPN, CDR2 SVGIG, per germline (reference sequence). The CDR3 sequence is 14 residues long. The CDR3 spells CAWTTTASTDTQYF. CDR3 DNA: TGTGCCTGGACCACGACAGCTAGCACAGATACGCAGTATTTT.

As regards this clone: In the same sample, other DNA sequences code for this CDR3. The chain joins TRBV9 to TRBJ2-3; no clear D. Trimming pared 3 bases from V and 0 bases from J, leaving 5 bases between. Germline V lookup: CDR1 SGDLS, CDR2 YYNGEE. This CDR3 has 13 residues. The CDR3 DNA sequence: TGTGCCAGCAGCGGCCCTAGCACAGATACGCAGTATTTT. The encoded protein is CASSGPSTDTQYF.